These T cell receptor beta chains were read from a single sample in a study of shared clonotypes between healthy human individuals. The repertoire was sequenced with immunoSEQ multiplex PCR; TCRdb's copy has only in-frame clones and lacks some. Found here are roughly 2.1 million clones, 85% to 95% of them singletons; the top ten hold 1.5% to 2%. Specimen: naive CD8+ T cells from PBMCs. All receptors derive from a man younger than 35 in good health. Some clones in this sample may be carry-over from other donors' samples. Each CDR3 is given with its conserved first and last residue. A D gene is named only where the DNA matches it firmly. Some rows have no size entry. The others give once, few or many, or a class for an expanded clone.

V gene	J gene	clone size	D gene	CDR3 DNA	CDR3 protein
TRBV28	TRBJ1-1	few	-	TGTGCCAGCCAGCGCCGTGAAGCTTTCTTT	CASQRREAFF
TRBV7-9	TRBJ2-5	-	TRBD1	TGTGCCAGCAGCTTAGGGACAGGGGGTAGTAAGACCCAGTACTTC	CASSLGTGGSKTQYF
TRBV27	TRBJ1-3	-	-	TGTGCCAGCAGTTTACGGGGGAGCTCTGGAAACACCATATATTTT	CASSLRGSSGNTIYF
TRBV6-5	TRBJ1-1	-	TRBD1	TGTGCCAGCAGTTTACAGGGGGCGAACACTGAAGCTTTCTTT	CASSLQGANTEAFF
TRBV28	TRBJ2-7	-	TRBD2	TGTGCCAGCAGGACTAGCGGGGGACTCTACGAGCAGTACTTC	CASRTSGGLYEQYF
TRBV5-4	TRBJ1-2	once	TRBD1	TGTGCCAGCAGCGCGGACAGGGTTATCTATGGCTACACCTTC	CASSADRVIYGYTF
TRBV6-6	TRBJ2-7	-	-	TGTGCCAGCTTGGGGGCCGAGCAGTACTTC	CASLGAEQYF
TRBV15	TRBJ2-7	-	-	TGTGCCACCAGCTCCGTCCTCAGCTCCTACGAGCAGTACTTC	CATSSVLSSYEQYF
TRBV5-6	TRBJ2-7	once	TRBD2	TGTGCCAGCAGCTTTGGGACTAGCGGGTACGAGCAGTACTTC	CASSFGTSGYEQYF
TRBV2	TRBJ2-1	-	-	TGTGCCAGCAGTCTCAAACACAGGGGCGGGGCCGGATCCAATGAGCAGTTCTTC	CASSLKHRGGAGSNEQFF
TRBV27	TRBJ1-1	once	-	TGTGCCAGCAGTTTGGGGGGGGGCACTGAAGCTTTCTTT	CASSLGGGTEAFF
TRBV30	TRBJ2-7	-	-	TGTGCCTGGAGTCCACCCGGGACATGGAGATACGAGCAGTACTTC	CAWSPPGTWRYEQYF
TRBV9	TRBJ2-1	once	-	TGTGCCAGCAGCGTGTGGCGGAGTCCAAGCTCCTACAATGAGCAGTTCTTC	CASSVWRSPSSYNEQFF
TRBV4-1	TRBJ1-3	once	TRBD1	TGCGCCAGCAGCCAATCCCCAGGGGGCTTTTACTCTGGAAACACCATATATTTT	CASSQSPGGFYSGNTIYF
TRBV4-3	TRBJ2-1	-	-	TGCGCCAGCAGCCAACTGGGACTCGCGAGCTACAATGAGCAGTTCTTC	CASSQLGLASYNEQFF
TRBV18	TRBJ2-6	-	-	TGTGCCAGCTCACCGACGCACTGGGCTGGGGCCAACGTCCTGACTTTC	CASSPTHWAGANVLTF
TRBV27	TRBJ2-1	-	-	TGTGCCAGCAGTTTTAAGGGTGCGGACAGCTACAATGAGCAGTTCTTC	CASSFKGADSYNEQFF
TRBV7-7	TRBJ2-3	-	TRBD1	TGTGCCAGCAGCTTAGCGTCAGGCAGGGGGAATACGCAGTATTTT	CASSLASGRGNTQYF
TRBV11-2	TRBJ2-7	-	-	TGTGCCAGCAGCTTATCGGAGACCTACGAGCAGTACTTC	CASSLSETYEQYF
TRBV7-9	TRBJ2-2	-	-	TGTGCCAGCAGCTTAGACAGGACGAACACCGGGGAGCTGTTTTTT	CASSLDRTNTGELFF
TRBV5-4	TRBJ2-7	-	TRBD2	TGTGCCAGCAGTCCGGGGGGAATACCCTACGAGCAGTACTTC	CASSPGGIPYEQYF
TRBV10-2	TRBJ1-2	-	-	TGCGCCAGCAGGGGGGACGGGGCAAGGGCGACTTATGGCTACACCTTC	CASRGDGARATYGYTF
TRBV7-9	TRBJ1-1	few	-	TGTGCCAGCAGCTCGGCGGTTGAAGCTTTCTTT	CASSSAVEAFF
TRBV4-3	TRBJ2-3	-	TRBD2	TGCGCCAGCAGCCCCTCCACTAGCGGGAGGGCCAAAGATACGCAGTATTTT	CASSPSTSGRAKDTQYF
TRBV7-9	TRBJ2-7	-	TRBD1	TGTGCCAGCAGCACCCGGACAGGGCGTATCCACGAGCAGTACTTC	CASSTRTGRIHEQYF
TRBV7-9	TRBJ2-7	-	-	TGTGCCAGCAGCTTAGATTCCTCGGCCTACGAGCAGTACTTC	CASSLDSSAYEQYF
TRBV9	TRBJ2-1	-	-	TGTGCCAGCAGCGCACACTCAGGGAAATTCTACAATGAGCAGTTCTTC	CASSAHSGKFYNEQFF
TRBV7-9	TRBJ2-7	once	TRBD1	TGTGCCAGCAGCTCGACAGGGAGTGCCCACGAGCAGTACTTC	CASSSTGSAHEQYF
TRBV7-2	TRBJ2-7	-	-	TGTGCCAGCAGCTTGGCTCTTACCGGGGAGCAGTACTTC	CASSLALTGEQYF
TRBV4-1	TRBJ1-2	few	-	TGCGCCAGCAGCCAATCAGGCCTTGGGGGAGGCTACACCTTC	CASSQSGLGGGYTF
TRBV28	TRBJ2-5	-	-	TGTGCCAGCAGTTTAAGGGCTAGCTATGAGAGAGAGACCCAGTACTTC	CASSLRASYERETQYF
TRBV27	TRBJ2-3	-	-	TGTGCCAGCGCACCCCTTTTACAGAACGGCCCAGATACGCAGTATTTT	CASAPLLQNGPDTQYF
TRBV7-8	TRBJ2-5	-	-	TGTGCCAGCAGCTTAGCACGTGGGGAGACCCAGTACTTC	CASSLARGETQYF